This T cell receptor beta chain was found in a study of blood T cell repertoires in COVID-19. The wider study: COVID-19 samples, acute and convalescent, were from the United States, Italy and Spain. In each case, the material was cDNA or gDNA derived from T cells, B-cell-depleted T cells, or PBMCs.

Trimming left V 0 bases short and J 8 bases short, with 20 bases between. CDR1 and CDR2 (germline): MNHNS, SASEGT. The CDR3 has 16 amino acids. This table comes from immunoSEQ multiplex PCR, and its TCRdb copy is limited to in-frame clones, with some not included. There are nearly 200,000 clones in the sample; about four fifths occur only once, and roughly 5.3% lies in the top ten. The TCR was taken from a woman in her seventies with active or convalescent COVID-19. J is TRBJ2-7 and V is TRBV6-1; D gene uncertain. The sample taken for sequencing was peripheral blood. CDR3: CASSEAPSPTAVKQYF. The CDR3 bases are TGTGCCAGCAGTGAAGCCCCATCCCCGACGGCGGTTAAGCAGTACTTC.